The rows below give T cell receptor beta chains drawn from one sample of a study of shared clonotypes between healthy human individuals. Using immunoSEQ multiplex PCR, the repertoire was profiled, and TCRdb retains in-frame clones only, with some absent. This repertoire shows about 1 million clones, around 76% found once; its top ten account for about 1.5%. Source material: memory CD4+ T cells sorted from blood. These receptors came from a young man in good health. The CDR3 runs from the conserved cysteine through the conserved F or W. Fields, in order: CDR3 length, clone size, D gene, V gene, J gene, CDR3 DNA, CDR3 protein. A D gene is named only where the DNA matches it firmly. Expanded clones get a size class; other rows say once, few or many, or leave the size out.

14,once,NA,TRBV9,TRBJ1-2,TGTGCCAGCAGCCCACAATTCGAGGACATTGGCTACACCTTC,CASSPQFEDIGYTF
16,NA,NA,TRBV9,TRBJ1-3,TGTGCCAGCAGCGCCTCGGCGACAGGCTCTGGAAACACCATATATTTT,CASSASATGSGNTIYF
15,NA,NA,TRBV6-6,TRBJ2-3,TGTGCCAGCAGTCCCCCGGGACTGAACACAGATACGCAGTATTTT,CASSPPGLNTDTQYF
18,NA,NA,TRBV15,TRBJ2-3,TGTGCCACCAGCAGAGATCCGGCAGGGAAGGGAAGCGCAGATACGCAGTATTTT,CATSRDPAGKGSADTQYF
11,many,NA,TRBV29-1,TRBJ1-3,TGCAGCGTTGAGTCAGGAAACACCATATATTTT,CSVESGNTIYF
14,few,NA,TRBV6-1,TRBJ1-6,TGTGCCAGCAGTGAGGGACAAAAGGGATCACCCCTCCACTTT,CASSEGQKGSPLHF
14,few,NA,TRBV5-1,TRBJ2-5,TGCGCCAGCAGAAAAACCGGCGGCAAAGAGACCCAGTACTTC,CASRKTGGKETQYF
13,NA,NA,TRBV25-1,TRBJ2-7,TGTGCCAGCACCGGGGGGCATTTCTACGAGCAGTACTTC,CASTGGHFYEQYF
15,NA,TRBD2,TRBV11-2,TRBJ2-1,TGTGCCAGCAGCCCGGGGTCTAGCGGGAGTGATGAGCAGTTCTTC,CASSPGSSGSDEQFF
14,NA,NA,TRBV7-2,TRBJ2-2,TGTGCCAGCAGCTTAGCGCGGGGCAGCGGGGAGCTGTTTTTT,CASSLARGSGELFF
14,NA,NA,TRBV2,TRBJ2-3,TGTGCCAGCAGTGACTCGGCACGCACAGATACGCAGTATTTT,CASSDSARTDTQYF
16,NA,NA,TRBV7-3,TRBJ1-1,TGTGCCAGCAGCTTATTCCCGCGGGGTAGTAACACTGAAGCTTTCTTT,CASSLFPRGSNTEAFF
16,NA,NA,TRBV5-4,TRBJ1-3,TGTGCCAGCAGCTTATTTTCGGGTTTAGGTGGAAACACCATATATTTT,CASSLFSGLGGNTIYF
14,once,NA,TRBV14,TRBJ1-1,TGTGCCAGCAGCCAGGGGTCGAAGGGCACTGAAGCTTTCTTT,CASSQGSKGTEAFF
16,once,NA,TRBV7-2,TRBJ2-3,TGTGCCAGCAGCCCGACTGGCAGCGTGGTCACAGATACGCAGTATTTT,CASSPTGSVVTDTQYF
17,NA,TRBD2,TRBV30,TRBJ2-7,TGTGCCTGCGACCGGGGGACTAGCTTTTCGAGCTCCTACGAGCAGTACTTC,CACDRGTSFSSSYEQYF
15,NA,NA,TRBV27,TRBJ2-2,TGTGCCAGCAGTATGACTAGAGTCGGCACCGGGGAGCTGTTTTTT,CASSMTRVGTGELFF
13,NA,NA,TRBV7-9,TRBJ2-2,TGTGCCAGCAGCTTAGCGCCAGTCGGGGAGCTGTTTTTT,CASSLAPVGELFF
15,NA,NA,TRBV5-1,TRBJ2-6,TGCGCCAGCAGCCCAACAGGGTCTGGGGCCAACGTCCTGACTTTC,CASSPTGSGANVLTF
14,NA,TRBD1,TRBV30,TRBJ2-1,TGTGCCTTCGAACAGGGGTCCTTATACAATGAGCAGTTCTTC,CAFEQGSLYNEQFF
12,NA,NA,TRBV25-1,TRBJ1-2,TGTGCCAGCAGGCTTCCGGGTAAAGGCTACACCTTC,CASRLPGKGYTF
12,NA,NA,TRBV28,TRBJ2-7,TGTGCCAGCAGTTTACGACAGTACGAGCAGTACTTC,CASSLRQYEQYF
14,NA,NA,TRBV5-4,TRBJ2-3,TGTGCCAGCAGCTCGGAGCGGTACACAGATACGCAGTATTTT,CASSSERYTDTQYF
16,NA,NA,TRBV5-6,TRBJ2-3,TGTGCCAGCAGCTTGTGGGTCGGACACGCCACAGATACGCAGTATTTT,CASSLWVGHATDTQYF
16,NA,TRBD1,TRBV2,TRBJ2-6,TGTGCCAGCAGTCCCGGGACAGGGGTTGGGGCCAACGTCCTGACTTTC,CASSPGTGVGANVLTF
13,NA,NA,TRBV5-1,TRBJ1-5,TGCGCCAGCAGCCCGGGCCTCGATCAGCCCCAGCATTTT,CASSPGLDQPQHF
19,many,NA,TRBV7-8,TRBJ1-1,TGTGCCAGCAGCTTAGGCGGTACGAGCCGCCGGCGTATAGGGACTGAAGCTTTCTTT,CASSLGGTSRRRIGTEAFF
15,NA,NA,TRBV7-2,TRBJ2-5,TGTGCCAGCAGCTTAAATGCGGGGGCGATCGAGACCCAGTACTTC,CASSLNAGAIETQYF
15,NA,TRBD1,TRBV18,TRBJ2-7,TGTGCCAGCTCACCCGGACAGGGGGCGATCCACGAGCAGTACTTC,CASSPGQGAIHEQYF
15,NA,NA,TRBV28,TRBJ1-5,TGTGCCAGCAGTTCAATCGGGGGGCGGAATCAGCCCCAGCATTTT,CASSSIGGRNQPQHF
17,few,TRBD1,TRBV30,TRBJ1-5,TGTGCCTGGAGTAGAGGGCAGGGGGCCGGTAGCAATCAGCCCCAGCATTTT,CAWSRGQGAGSNQPQHF